Listed here is a single T cell receptor beta chain. Method: immunoSEQ multiplex PCR; TCRdb's copy keeps in-frame clones and lacks some. This sample has roughly 1,500,000 clones, with about 98.5% found just once. This sample was included in a study of shared clonotypes between healthy human individuals. Participating donors were healthy, HIV-negative adults free of recent acute infections or vaccinations. A split of CD4+ cells into CD45RA+ naive and CD45RA-negative memory subsets was performed. Specimen: naive CD4+ T cells sorted from blood. Subset given: CD45RA+ positively selected. The source is a man aged 25 to 40 in good health.

The CDR3: CASSLRIASDLQETQYF. DNA for the CDR3: TGTGCCAGCAGTTTACGGATCGCTAGCGACCTACAAGAGACCCAGTACTTC. The V and J genes are TRBV28 and TRBJ2-5; the D gene is possibly TRBD2 (6 bases). The germline V gene has CDR1 MDHEN and CDR2 SYDVKM. The CDR3 covers 17 residues. V dropped 2 bases and J dropped 2 bases, with 18 bases sitting between them.